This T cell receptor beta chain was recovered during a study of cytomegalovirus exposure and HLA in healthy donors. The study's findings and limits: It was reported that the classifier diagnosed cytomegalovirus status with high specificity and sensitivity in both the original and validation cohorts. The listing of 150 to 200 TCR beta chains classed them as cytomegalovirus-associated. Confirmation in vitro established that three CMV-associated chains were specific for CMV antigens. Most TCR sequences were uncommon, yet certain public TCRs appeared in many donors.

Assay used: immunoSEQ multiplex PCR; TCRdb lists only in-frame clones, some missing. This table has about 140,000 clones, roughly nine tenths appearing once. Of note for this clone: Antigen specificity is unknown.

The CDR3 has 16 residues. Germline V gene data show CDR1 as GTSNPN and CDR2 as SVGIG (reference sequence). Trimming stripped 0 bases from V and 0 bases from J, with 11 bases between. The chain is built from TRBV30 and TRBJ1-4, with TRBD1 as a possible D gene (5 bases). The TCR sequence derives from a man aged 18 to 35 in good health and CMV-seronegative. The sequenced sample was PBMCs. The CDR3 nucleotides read TGTGCCTGGAGTGTACGGGGGGTTGCAACTAATGAAAAACTGTTTTTT. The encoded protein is CAWSVRGVATNEKLFF.